The clone carrying this T cell receptor (beta chain) is categorized as medium-sized. The antigen remains unidentified. Findings of the study overall: The TCR gene usage of tumor memory CD4+ T cells clustered together with blood and lymph node memory CD4+ cells and with lymph node naive CD4+ cells. Tumor-infiltrating Treg TCR alpha and beta sequences overlapped most with tumor naive CD4+ T cells, then blood naive.

The sorted Tregs were CD4+CD25+CD127-/low cells. Semi-nested PCR with Nested Universal Primer A followed constant-region reverse priming of full-length variable regions. TCRdb re-called the 5' RACE reads through MiXCR, storing one row per CDR3 protein. Of about 59,000 distinct CDR3 sequences detected, under 25% appear once; the ten largest clones hold 3.2%. The V gene's germline CDR1 is MGHRA and CDR2 YSYEKL. With 3 bases clipped from V and 7 bases from J, the junction kept 3 bases outside the gene matches. This CDR3 is 15 amino acids long. The V call is TRBV4-1, the J call TRBJ2-1; 13 bases map to TRBD2. This receptor was obtained from a female donor with breast cancer. The sample consisted of tumor-infiltrating Tregs sorted from the breast tumor. CDR3 nucleotide sequence: TGCGCCAGCAGCCACGGACTAGCGGGAGAGAATGAGCAGTTCTTC. This codes for CASSHGLAGENEQFF.